This TCR beta chain was profiled in a study of CD8+ T cells in alopecia areata. Germline V gene data show CDR1 as SGHNT and CDR2 as YYREEE (reference sequence). The CDR3 contains 14 residues. With 2 bases removed from V and 2 bases from J, the gap between germline ends came to 10 bases. The treatment: oral pan-JAK inhibitor, 5-10 mg twice daily. Using a FACSAria, the CD4+ and CD8+ T cells were sorted from the PBMCs. Reverse transcribed after extraction, RNA yielded cDNA as the sequencing template. Repertoires were generated with immunoSEQ multiplex PCR, while TCRdb's copy carries only in-frame clones and drops some. The data hold some 190,000 clones, with around 65% observed a single time. As regards this clone: No antigen is known for it.

General study points: Among the cells sequenced in scalp samples are also the resident alphabeta T cells of normal skin. In scalp and blood during tofacitinib, many expanded lesional clones persisted.

The source was CD4+ T cells sorted from blood, collected around week 44, from a patient treated with tofacitinib. J is TRBJ1-2 and V is TRBV5-4; TRBD1 might be the D (5 bases). This TCR came from a human donor with alopecia areata. CDR3 nucleotides: TGTGCCAGCAGCTTCATAGGGGAGAACTATGGCTACACCTTC. Translated: CASSFIGENYGYTF.